The 30 T cell receptor beta chains below were found in one sample sequenced in a study of blood T cell repertoires in COVID-19. Assay used: immunoSEQ multiplex PCR; TCRdb lists only in-frame clones, some missing. The sample gives fewer than 250,000 clones, less than 90% of which show up once; roughly a tenth is in the top ten. What was sequenced was peripheral blood. These receptors originate from a woman aged 80 or older with COVID-19, enrolled during active disease.

This chain links TRBV19 with TRBJ2-1; D remains ambiguous. Trimming took 7 bases from V and 5 from J, leaving 12 bases between them. This CDR3 contains 13 residues. Germline V CDR1 and CDR2: LNHDA, SQIVND (reference sequence). The CDR3 region is CASKTHQHNEQFF. DNA for the CDR3: TGTGCCAGTAAAACTCACCAACACAATGAGCAGTTCTTC. The complete variable domain, with remaining parts taken from reference TRBV19 and TRBJ2-1, reads DGGITQSPKYLFRKEGQNVTLSCEQNLNHDAMYWYRQDPGQGLRLIYYSQIVNDFQKGDIAEGYSVSREKKESFPLTVTSAQKNPTAFYLCASKTHQHNEQFFGPGTRLTVL.

This chain connects TRBV7-9 to TRBJ2-3; 9 bases are shared with TRBD1. Germline-derived CDR1 and CDR2 are SEHNR and FQNEAQ (reference sequence). V was pared by 5 bases and J by 2 bases, with 11 bases of the junction left unmatched. CDR3 length: 17 amino acids. This chain's CDR3 is CASSPRQGGRITDTQYF. CDR3 in DNA: TGTGCCAGCAGCCCACGACAGGGGGGCCGCATCACAGATACGCAGTATTTT.

This chain uses TRBV5-1 with TRBJ2-5; 15 nucleotides align to TRBD2. V shed 2 bases and J 5 bases; nucleotides not matched to a gene: 4. This CDR3 is built from 16 residues. CDR1 and CDR2 from the germline V gene are SGHRS and YFSETQ. DNA of the CDR3: TGCGCCAGCAGCTTCGGACTAGCGGGGGGGCAGGAGACCCAGTACTTC. Amino acids: CASSFGLAGGQETQYF.

This chain links TRBV2 with TRBJ2-4, with D perhaps matching TRBD2 (7 bases). V lost 0 bases and J lost 1, with 10 bases in between. CDR3 length: 16 amino acids. Germline CDR1 is SNHLY and CDR2 is FYNNEI. Written as DNA, the CDR3 is TGTGCCAGCAGTGAAGCGGGGGGGCTTGCCAAAAACATTCAGTACTTC. It yields the protein CASSEAGGLAKNIQYF.

The V and J genes are TRBV18 and TRBJ2-7; D unclear. This CDR3 has 13 residues. Germline-derived CDR1 and CDR2 are KGHSH and LQKENI. V was clipped by 4 bases and J by 6 bases, with 13 bases between them. The CDR3 loop reads CASSRDDKGEQYV. The DNA for the CDR3 is TGTGCCAGCTCACGAGACGACAAAGGCGAGCAGTACGTC.

The chain carries TRBV5-4 and TRBJ1-1, with D possibly matching TRBD1 (6 bases). The CDR3 extends over 14 amino acids. Trimming removed 4 bases from V and 0 bases from J, with 10 bases in between. Germline CDR1 reads SGHNT; CDR2 reads YYREEE (reference sequence). CDR3 in DNA: TGTGCCAGCAGCGGACAGACCATGAACACTGAAGCTTTCTTT. This sequence encodes CASSGQTMNTEAFF. Drawing the rest from reference TRBV5-4 and TRBJ1-1, the complete variable domain is ETGVTQSPTHLIKTRGQQVTLRCSSQSGHNTVSWYQQALGQGPQFIFQYYREEENGRGNFPPRFSGLQFPNYSSELNVNALELDDSALYLCASSGQTMNTEAFFGQGTRLTVV.

The chain couples TRBV10-2 to TRBJ2-2, with D unresolved. V was shortened by 4 bases and J by 8 bases, with 17 bases between the two germline ends. Germline V lookup: CDR1 WSHSY, CDR2 SAAADI. The CDR3 extends over 15 amino acids. CDR3 protein: CASSALASGGGELFF. The CDR3 DNA sequence: TGCGCCAGCAGTGCGCTTGCGTCGGGTGGGGGGGAGCTGTTTTTT.

The chain is built from TRBV11-2 and TRBJ1-3; 7 nucleotides agree with TRBD1. V trimming: 5 bases; J trimming: 2 bases; junction bases outside the gene matches: 6. Germline V gene lookup returns CDR1 SGHAT and CDR2 FQNNGV. The CDR3 has 15 residues. The CDR3, as DNA: TGTGCCAGCAGCACCCAGGGGGGTGCTGGAAACACCATATATTTT. Residues: CASSTQGGAGNTIYF. The full variable domain, completed using reference TRBV11-2 and TRBJ1-3, is EAGVAQSPRYKIIEKRQSVAFWCNPISGHATLYWYQQILGQGPKLLIQFQNNGVVDDSQLPKDRFSAERLKGVDSTLKIQPAKLEDSAVYLCASSTQGGAGNTIYFGEGSWLTVV.

The DNA of the CDR3 is TGCGCCAGCAGCTCGACTGCCGGCTCTGGGGCCAACGTCCTGACTTTC. Amino acid sequence: CASSSTAGSGANVLTF. V and J are TRBV5-1 and TRBJ2-6; no clear D. The V end was cut by 3 bases, the J end by 0 bases, with 10 bases between. The CDR3 extends over 16 amino acids. CDR1 is SGHRS, CDR2 YFSETQ, per germline.

The chain couples TRBV4-1 to TRBJ2-6; 8 bases fit TRBD1. This CDR3 spans 19 amino acids. V lost 0 bases and J lost 2; bases outside the gene matches: 9. The germline V gene has CDR1 MGHRA and CDR2 YSYEKL. The CDR3 DNA follows: TGCGCCAGCAGCCAAGACCATCCGGACAGGGAGGCTGGGGCCAACGTCCTGACTTTC. This translates into CASSQDHPDREAGANVLTF.

This clone was counted only a few times. The J gene is TRBJ1-1, the V gene TRBV21-1. TRBV21-1 corresponds to a pseudogene. There are 18 residues in the CDR3. CDR3 in DNA: TGTGCCAGCAGCAAATTATCAAGAGTGGGGACTCTCCGAGACAAAGCTTTCTTT. Its protein product is CASSKLSRVGTLRDKAFF.

This clone was seen a few times. The chain recombines TRBV27 with TRBJ2-2, with D possibly TRBD1 on 5 matching bases. V was shortened by 2 bases and J by 2 bases, with 9 bases between the two germline ends. Germline CDR1 and CDR2: MNHEY and SMNVEV (reference sequence). The CDR3 is 15 residues long. The CDR3 loop is CASSLDDRNTGELFF. CDR3 nucleotide sequence: TGTGCCAGCAGTTTAGACGACAGAAACACCGGGGAGCTGTTTTTT.

J is TRBJ1-1 and V is TRBV29-1; D call uncertain. The CDR3 runs 11 residues. Germline CDR1 SQVTM, CDR2 ANQGSEA. Trimming took off 6 bases at V and 6 bases at J, with 11 bases between the two ends. This chain's CDR3 is CSVARGSEAFF. The CDR3 bases are TGCAGCGTGGCCCGAGGTTCTGAAGCTTTCTTT.

This clone was recorded only once. The chain joins TRBV6-5 to TRBJ2-4; D is possibly TRBD2 (5 bases). The V gene lost 4 bases and the J gene lost 0 bases, with 13 bases spanning the gap. CDR3 size: 16 residues. Germline-derived CDR1 and CDR2 are MNHEY and SVGAGI. CDR3 DNA sequence: TGTGCCAGCAGTTCGACGGGGTCCCTAGCCAAAAACATTCAGTACTTC. Residues: CASSSTGSLAKNIQYF.

The chain combines TRBV19 with TRBJ2-5; 10 bases align to TRBD1. Trimming cost V 3 bases and J 4 bases; bases outside gene matches: 8. CDR1 is LNHDA and CDR2 is SQIVND in the germline V gene (reference sequence). This CDR3 is built from 16 residues. CDR3 coding DNA: TGTGCCAGTAGTATCCACGACAGGGGGCGCGGAGAGACCCAGTACTTC. Translated, it gives CASSIHDRGRGETQYF.

The chain combines TRBV14 with TRBJ1-6; 9 nucleotides line up with TRBD1. The CDR3 consists of 13 residues. The germline V gene encodes CDR1 SGHDN and CDR2 FVKESK. V trimming: 6 bases; J trimming: 8 bases; junction bases outside the gene matches: 2. CDR3 region: CASRGQGHSPLHF. DNA of the CDR3: TGTGCCAGCAGGGGACAGGGTCATTCACCCCTCCACTTT.

The J gene is TRBJ2-1, the V gene TRBV29-1, with 15 bases aligning to TRBD2. V lost 6 bases and J lost 9; bases outside the gene matches: 6. The CDR3 is made up of 14 amino acids. In germline, CDR1 is SQVTM, CDR2 ANQGSEA. The CDR3: CSVWTSGGGGEQFF. In DNA, the CDR3 is TGCAGCGTGTGGACTAGCGGGGGGGGAGGTGAGCAGTTCTTC.

In this sample, this clone turned up once. The chain combines TRBV7-2 with TRBJ2-7, with 9 nucleotides matching TRBD1. J was trimmed by 1 base and V by 6 bases; bases with no gene match: 10. The V gene's germline CDR1 is SGHTA and CDR2 FQGNSA. The CDR3 is made up of 16 amino acids. The CDR3 bases are TGTGCCAGCAGATTTGCCGGGACAGGGTTATCCTACGAGCAGTACTTC. This translates into CASRFAGTGLSYEQYF.

This chain joins TRBV12-3 or TRBV12-4 and TRBJ1-2; no reliable D call. The CDR3 contains 13 residues. Trimming removed 2 bases at V and 4 bases at J, with 8 bases between. DNA for the CDR3: TGTGCCAGCAGTTTAATCCAGTTCTATGGCTACACCTTC. Protein product: CASSLIQFYGYTF.

This chain connects TRBV29-1 to TRBJ2-5; TRBD2 aligns across 9 bases. The CDR3 sequence is 13 residues long. The V gene's germline CDR1 is SQVTM and CDR2 ANQGSEA. V lost 8 bases and J lost 4; bases outside the gene matches: 8. The CDR3 nucleotides are TGCAGCTGCGGGGGGGCCTTCGGAGAGACCCAGTACTTC. Translated, it gives CSCGGAFGETQYF. Combining the CDR3 with reference TRBV29-1 and TRBJ2-5 gives the whole variable domain SAVISQKPSRDICQRGTSLTIQCQVDSQVTMMFWYRQQPGQSLTLIATANQGSEATYESGFVIDKFPISRPNLTFSTLTVSNMSPEDSSIYLCSCGGAFGETQYFGPGTRLLVL.

This clone was seen more than once but under ten times. The chain recombines TRBV7-9 with TRBJ2-1, with D perhaps matching TRBD1 (6 bases). This CDR3 spans 14 amino acids. Germline V gene lookup returns CDR1 SEHNR and CDR2 FQNEAQ (reference sequence). The V and J ends lost 5 bases and 3 bases respectively, with 11 bases between them. CDR3 protein: CASSPDRLYNEQFF. In DNA form, the CDR3 reads TGTGCCAGCAGCCCTGACAGGCTCTACAATGAGCAGTTCTTC.

V and J are TRBV10-2 and TRBJ2-7; TRBD1 matches 8 bases. The CDR3 contains 12 residues. Germline-derived CDR1 and CDR2 are WSHSY and SAAADI. V lost 7 bases and J lost 6; bases outside the gene matches: 5. CDR3 DNA sequence: TGCGCCAGCACCCAGACAGGGGTCGAGCAGTACTTC. As protein: CASTQTGVEQYF.

This CDR3 is CASRVGGNYNEQFF. The CDR3 bases are TGTGCCAGCAGGGTGGGGGGAAATTACAATGAGCAGTTCTTC. V usage is TRBV2 and J usage is TRBJ2-1; D may be TRBD2 (6 bases). V lost 6 bases and J 4 bases, leaving 13 bases between the germline ends. This CDR3 contains 14 residues. CDR1 and CDR2 (germline): SNHLY, FYNNEI.

The V and J genes are TRBV7-9 and TRBJ1-4, with D unclear. The CDR3 runs to 14 residues. CDR1 and CDR2 from the germline V gene are SEHNR and FQNEAQ (reference sequence). The V end was cut by 1 base, the J end by 6 bases, with 9 bases between. The CDR3 DNA follows: TGTGCCAGCAGCTTAGGGGCTCAGGATGAAAAACTGTTTTTT. Residues: CASSLGAQDEKLFF. Using reference TRBV7-9 and TRBJ1-4 for the parts outside the CDR3, the full variable domain is DTGVSQNPRHKITKRGQNVTFRCDPISEHNRLYWYRQTLGQGPEFLTYFQNEAQLEKSRLLSDRFSAERPKGSFSTLEIQRTEQGDSAMYLCASSLGAQDEKLFFGSGTQLSVL.

This sequence joins TRBV2 and TRBJ1-6, with 11 bases that match TRBD1. Germline lookup yields CDR1 SNHLY and CDR2 FYNNEI. The V segment lost 7 bases and the J segment 10 bases; nucleotides outside the gene matches: 12. This CDR3 spans 16 amino acids. CDR3 coding DNA: TGTGCCAGCACGGGGTCCGGGGGGGACAGGGGGTCACCCCTCCACTTT. It specifies CASTGSGGDRGSPLHF.

This clone has only one observation. The chain couples TRBV30 to TRBJ2-2; TRBD1 matches 7 bases. V trimming: 2 bases; J trimming: 3 bases; junction bases outside the gene matches: 6. From germline, CDR1 is GTSNPN and CDR2 SVGIG (reference sequence). CDR3 length equals 15 residues. The CDR3 protein is CAWSKTGIYTGELFF. CDR3 DNA: TGTGCCTGGAGTAAGACAGGGATTTACACCGGGGAGCTGTTTTTT.

The chain employs TRBV27 and TRBJ2-7; 7 bases map to TRBD1. The germline V gene encodes CDR1 MNHEY and CDR2 SMNVEV (reference sequence). J was trimmed by 5 bases and V by 6 bases; bases with no gene match: 7. This CDR3 has 13 residues. In nucleotides, the CDR3 is TGTGCCAGCAGCCGTCAGGGGACAGACGAGCAGTACGTC. Encoded protein: CASSRQGTDEQYV.

The CDR3 is CASSPYSQGGSNQPQHF. The DNA for the CDR3 is TGTGCCAGCTCACCATATTCACAGGGTGGTAGCAATCAGCCCCAGCATTTT. The chain uses TRBV18 and TRBJ1-5, with D possibly TRBD1 on 6 matching bases. CDR1 is KGHSH, CDR2 LQKENI, per germline. The CDR3 is 17 residues long. With 2 bases removed from V and 0 bases from J, the gap between germline ends came to 14 bases. The full variable domain, completed using reference TRBV18 and TRBJ1-5, is NAGVMQNPRHLVRRRGQEARLRCSPMKGHSHVYWYRQLPEEGLKFMVYLQKENIIDESGMPKERFSAEFPKEGPSILRIQQVVRGDSAAYFCASSPYSQGGSNQPQHFGDGTRLSIL.

This chain connects TRBV19 to TRBJ1-2, with 9 positions matching TRBD1. This CDR3 spans 13 amino acids. Germline V gene sequence: CDR1 LNHDA, CDR2 SQIVND (reference sequence). The V and J ends lost 6 bases and 5 bases, in that order; junction bases with no gene match: 4. The CDR3 loop reads CASSPGQGYGYTF. DNA of the CDR3: TGTGCCAGTAGCCCGGGACAGGGATATGGCTACACCTTC.

This chain connects TRBV28 to TRBJ1-2; maybe TRBD1 (6 bases). With 7 bases removed from V and 1 base from J, the gap between germline ends came to 16 bases. The CDR3 length is 15 residues. Germline CDR1 is MDHEN and CDR2 is SYDVKM. CDR3 residues: CASTVAGEGNYGYTF. The CDR3, as DNA: TGTGCCAGCACGGTCGCAGGGGAGGGTAACTATGGCTACACCTTC.